The entry that follows covers one T cell receptor (beta chain) sequence. Its antigen is as yet unknown. This sample was taken from a study of Ad26.COV2.S vaccination and SARS-CoV-2 variants. V gave up 2 bases and J gave up 4 bases, with 14 bases separating them. The CDR3 has 15 residues. Germline-derived CDR1 and CDR2 are LGHNA and YNFKEQ. Assay used: immunoSEQ multiplex PCR; TCRdb lists only in-frame clones, some missing. The profile shows 350,000 to 400,000 clones, around 91% of them singletons. Stated treatment: around 19 received Ad26.COV2.S at low or high dose, single or two shots; about 5 received placebo; per-sample allocation not given. Sampling occurred on day 63 after the first vaccine or placebo injection. Expression of Wuhan-strain SARS-CoV-2 spike came from the Ad26 vector that formed the vaccine. Study-wide results and limits: With respect to non-spike TCR breadth, vaccine and placebo recipients were similar.

This chain joins TRBV4-2 and TRBJ1-2, with D unclear. The source is a person aged 18-65 years who received the Ad26.COV2.S COVID-19 vaccine or a placebo. Sequencing was performed on peripheral blood, taken in a trial of Ad26.COV2.S vaccine versus placebo. The chain's CDR3 is CASSQNQGISYGYTF. The CDR3 region has the DNA TGTGCCAGCAGCCAAAACCAAGGAATCTCCTATGGCTACACCTTC.